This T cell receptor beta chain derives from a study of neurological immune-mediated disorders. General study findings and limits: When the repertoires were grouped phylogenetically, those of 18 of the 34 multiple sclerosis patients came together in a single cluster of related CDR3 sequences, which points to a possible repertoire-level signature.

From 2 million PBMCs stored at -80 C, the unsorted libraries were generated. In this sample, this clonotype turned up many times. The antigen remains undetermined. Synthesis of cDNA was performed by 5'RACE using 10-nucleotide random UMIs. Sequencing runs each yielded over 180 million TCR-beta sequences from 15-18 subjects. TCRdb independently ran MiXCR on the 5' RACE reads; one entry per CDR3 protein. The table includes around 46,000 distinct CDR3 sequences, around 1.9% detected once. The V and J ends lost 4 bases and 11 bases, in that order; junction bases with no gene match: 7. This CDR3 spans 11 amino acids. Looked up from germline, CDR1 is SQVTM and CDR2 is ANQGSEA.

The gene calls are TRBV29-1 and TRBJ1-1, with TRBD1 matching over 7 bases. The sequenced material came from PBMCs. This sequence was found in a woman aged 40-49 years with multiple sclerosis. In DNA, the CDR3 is TGCAGCGTTGCCAGACAGGGAAGGGCTTTCTTT. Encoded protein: CSVARQGRAFF.